The clone carrying this T cell receptor delta chain has only a few counts. This CDR3 has 22 amino acids. V lost 9 bases and J lost 3; bases outside the gene matches: 31. Germline-derived CDR1 and CDR2 are TSWWSYY and QGS. This specimen comes from a study of human gamma delta and Vdelta1 T cells. TCRdb re-processed the PCR reads using CATT. The sample consists of 4,000 to 5,000 delta-chain clones, about 24% of them appearing once. The chain combines TRDV1 with TRDJ1, with TRDD3 identical over 10 bases. The sequence derives from a human donor in good health. Input material: naive CD27+ Vdelta1 gamma-delta T cells from blood. CDR3: CALTKPTRTGGSVEKCADKLIF. CDR3 DNA sequence: TGTGCTCTCACAAAGCCTACCCGTACTGGGGGATCTGTGGAAAAATGTGCCGATAAACTCATCTTT.